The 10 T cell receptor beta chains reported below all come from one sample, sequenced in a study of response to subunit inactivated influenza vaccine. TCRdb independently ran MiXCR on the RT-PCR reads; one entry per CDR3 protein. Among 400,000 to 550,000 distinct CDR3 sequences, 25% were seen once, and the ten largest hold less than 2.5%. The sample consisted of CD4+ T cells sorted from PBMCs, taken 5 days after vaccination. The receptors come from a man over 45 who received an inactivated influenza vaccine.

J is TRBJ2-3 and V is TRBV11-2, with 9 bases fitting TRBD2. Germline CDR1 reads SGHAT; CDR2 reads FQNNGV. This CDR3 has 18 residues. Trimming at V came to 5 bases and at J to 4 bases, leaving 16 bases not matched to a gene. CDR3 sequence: CASSPPYGAGGFADTQYF. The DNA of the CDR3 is TGTGCCAGCAGCCCCCCTTACGGGGCGGGGGGGTTCGCAGATACGCAGTATTTT.

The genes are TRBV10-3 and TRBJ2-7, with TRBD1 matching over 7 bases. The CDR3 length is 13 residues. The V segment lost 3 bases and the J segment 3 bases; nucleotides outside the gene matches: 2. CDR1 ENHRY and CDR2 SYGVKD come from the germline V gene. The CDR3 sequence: CAISDGTDYEQYF. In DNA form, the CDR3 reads TGTGCCATCAGTGACGGGACAGACTACGAGCAGTACTTC.

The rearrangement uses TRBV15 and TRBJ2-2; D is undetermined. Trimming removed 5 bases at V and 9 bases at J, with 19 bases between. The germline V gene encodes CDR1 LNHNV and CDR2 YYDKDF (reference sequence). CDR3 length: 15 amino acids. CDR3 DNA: TGTGCCACCAGCGTTAGACTCGGAGAGGTGCGGGAGCTGTTTTTT. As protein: CATSVRLGEVRELFF.

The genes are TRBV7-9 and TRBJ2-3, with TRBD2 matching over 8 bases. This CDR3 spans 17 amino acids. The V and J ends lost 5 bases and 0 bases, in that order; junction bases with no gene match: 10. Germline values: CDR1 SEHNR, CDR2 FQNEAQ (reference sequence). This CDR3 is CASSLRGGSPSTDTQYF. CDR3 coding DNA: TGTGCCAGCAGCCTCCGGGGGGGGAGTCCTAGCACAGATACGCAGTATTTT.

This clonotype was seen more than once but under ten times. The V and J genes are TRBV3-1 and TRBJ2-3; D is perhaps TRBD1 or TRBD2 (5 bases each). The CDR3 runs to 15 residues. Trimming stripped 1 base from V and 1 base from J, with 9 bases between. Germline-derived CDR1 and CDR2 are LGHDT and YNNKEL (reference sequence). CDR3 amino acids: CASSQAGPRTDTQYF. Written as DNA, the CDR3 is TGTGCCAGCAGCCAAGCGGGGCCTCGCACAGATACGCAGTATTTT.

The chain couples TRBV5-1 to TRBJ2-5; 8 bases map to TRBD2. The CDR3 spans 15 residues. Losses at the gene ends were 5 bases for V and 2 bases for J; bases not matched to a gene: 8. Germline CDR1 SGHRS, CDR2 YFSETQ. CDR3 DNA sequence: TGCGCCAGCAGTTACCCCGGGACTAGACAAGAGACCCAGTACTTC. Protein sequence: CASSYPGTRQETQYF.

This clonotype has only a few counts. The DNA for the CDR3 is TGTGCCAGCAGTCCACGACTGAACGAGCAGTACTTC. It is translated as CASSPRLNEQYF. This rearrangement joins TRBV12-3 or TRBV12-4 to TRBJ2-7; D is undetermined. The CDR3 consists of 12 residues. Trimming removed 5 bases from V and 5 bases from J, with 10 bases in between.

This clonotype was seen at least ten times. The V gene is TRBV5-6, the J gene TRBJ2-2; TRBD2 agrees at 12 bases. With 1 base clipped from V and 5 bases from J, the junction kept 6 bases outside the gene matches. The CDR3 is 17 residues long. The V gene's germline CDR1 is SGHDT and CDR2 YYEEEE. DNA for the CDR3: TGTGCCAGCAGCTTGAGTTGGACTAGCGGGATTACCGGGGAGCTGTTTTTT. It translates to CASSLSWTSGITGELFF.

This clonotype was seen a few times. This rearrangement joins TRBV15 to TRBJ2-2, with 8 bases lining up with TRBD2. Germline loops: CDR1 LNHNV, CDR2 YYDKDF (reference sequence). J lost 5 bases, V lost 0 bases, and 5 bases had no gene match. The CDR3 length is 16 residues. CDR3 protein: CATSRDAAGGTGELFF. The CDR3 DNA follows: TGTGCCACCAGCAGAGACGCGGCGGGGGGAACCGGGGAGCTGTTTTTT.

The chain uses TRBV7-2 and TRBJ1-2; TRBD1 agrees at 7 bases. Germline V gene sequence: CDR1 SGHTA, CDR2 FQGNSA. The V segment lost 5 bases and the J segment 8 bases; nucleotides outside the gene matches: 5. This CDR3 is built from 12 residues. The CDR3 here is CASSIDRVGYTF. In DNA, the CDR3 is TGTGCCAGCAGCATCGACAGGGTCGGCTACACCTTC.